These 11 T cell receptor beta chains were all obtained from the same sample, sequenced in a study of blood T cell repertoires in COVID-19. The data were produced by immunoSEQ multiplex PCR, yet TCRdb's version contains in-frame clones alone and is incomplete. This table holds roughly 340,000 clones, more than 80% found once. The source material was PBMCs or T cells enriched from blood (not recorded which). The receptors originated from a man younger than 30 who had recovered from COVID-19.

The chain links TRBV12-5 to TRBJ2-3; D remains ambiguous. The germline V gene has CDR1 LGHNT and CDR2 FRNRAP. Trimming took off 5 bases at V and 0 bases at J, with 15 bases between the two ends. There are 16 residues in the CDR3. The CDR3 here is CASGPHLVASTDTQYF. CDR3 sequence (DNA): TGTGCTAGTGGTCCCCACCTAGTGGCCAGCACAGATACGCAGTATTTT.

V and J are TRBV7-9 and TRBJ1-2; D is undetermined. The CDR3 extends over 12 amino acids. Germline V gene data show CDR1 as SEHNR and CDR2 as FQNEAQ (reference sequence). Trimming removed 1 base from V and 8 bases from J, with 8 bases in between. The CDR3 sequence is CASSLDGGGYTF. The CDR3 DNA is TGTGCCAGCAGCTTAGATGGAGGCGGCTACACCTTC.

The DNA for the CDR3 is TGTGCCAGCAGTTTTCCGGGACAGGGGGTAAATGAGCAGTTCTTC. Translation: CASSFPGQGVNEQFF. V gene TRBV27 combines with J gene TRBJ2-1; 11 bases match TRBD1. CDR3 length: 15 residues. With 3 bases clipped from V and 7 bases from J, the junction kept 5 bases outside the gene matches. Germline V gene data show CDR1 as MNHEY and CDR2 as SMNVEV (reference sequence).

The chain employs TRBV6-5 and TRBJ2-7; 9 bases line up with TRBD1. V shed 8 bases, J shed 3 bases, and the junction held 5 bases outside the gene matches. CDR3 length: 13 amino acids. CDR1 and CDR2 (germline): MNHEY, SVGAGI. In nucleotides, the CDR3 is TGTGCCAGCTGGGGGGACAGGGACTACGAGCAGTACTTC. It encodes CASWGDRDYEQYF.

This sequence joins TRBV2 and TRBJ2-5, with TRBD2 as a possible D gene (5 bases). From germline, CDR1 is SNHLY and CDR2 FYNNEI. V dropped 6 bases and J dropped 1 base, with 6 bases sitting between them. The CDR3 extends over 12 amino acids. The CDR3 nucleotides read TGTGCCAGCAGCCGGGGCCAAGAGACCCAGTACTTC. Translation: CASSRGQETQYF.

The V call is TRBV9, the J call TRBJ1-2, with 10 bases identical to TRBD1. Per the germline V gene, CDR1 is SGDLS and CDR2 is YYNGEE. The CDR3 is made up of 15 amino acids. V lost 4 bases to trimming and J lost 0 bases; unmatched junction nucleotides: 3. CDR3 in DNA: TGTGCCAGCAGCCCCGGACAGGGGGCTAACTATGGCTACACCTTC. It specifies CASSPGQGANYGYTF. The variable domain in full, completed from reference TRBV9 and TRBJ1-2, reads DSGVTQTPKHLITATGQRVTLRCSPRSGDLSVYWYQQSLDQGLQFLIQYYNGEERAKGNILERFSAQQFPDLHSELNLSSLELGDSALYFCASSPGQGANYGYTFGSGTRLTVV.

V gene TRBV12-3 or TRBV12-4 combines with J gene TRBJ2-3; the D gene is possibly TRBD2 (5 bases). This CDR3 is 13 amino acids long. V was pared by 7 bases and J by 4 bases, with 12 bases between. CDR3 amino acids: CASTPSRADTQYF. The DNA for the CDR3 is TGTGCCAGCACCCCCTCGAGGGCAGATACGCAGTATTTT.

The rearrangement uses TRBV5-4 and TRBJ2-1; TRBD1 matches at 7 bases. The CDR3 is made up of 15 amino acids. Germline lookup yields CDR1 SGHNT and CDR2 YYREEE (reference sequence). J was trimmed by 2 bases and V by 4 bases; bases with no gene match: 6. CDR3 bases: TGTGCCAGCAGCCGAGTCGACAGGGCCTACAATGAGCAGTTCTTC. The encoded protein is CASSRVDRAYNEQFF.

The chain employs TRBV6-5 and TRBJ1-1; D is perhaps TRBD1 (5 bases). V was clipped by 4 bases and J by 4 bases, with 13 bases between them. Germline V lookup: CDR1 MNHEY, CDR2 SVGAGI. The CDR3 has 14 amino acids. The chain's CDR3 is CASSSGPGVTEAFF. The CDR3 nucleotides are TGTGCCAGCAGTTCGGGACCGGGAGTCACTGAAGCTTTCTTT.

On this clone: This sample includes further DNA sequences coding for the same CDR3. The chain uses TRBV5-1 and TRBJ2-7; 8 bases match TRBD2. The CDR3 length is 14 residues. Germline trimming cut 0 bases from V and 3 bases from J; bases unmatched to any gene: 2. The germline V gene has CDR1 SGHRS and CDR2 YFSETQ. This CDR3 is CASSLGTSNYEQYF. In nucleotides, the CDR3 is TGCGCCAGCAGCTTGGGGACTAGCAACTACGAGCAGTACTTC.

The gene calls are TRBV27 and TRBJ1-2; the match to TRBD1 covers 8 bases. Germline V CDR1 and CDR2: MNHEY, SMNVEV (reference sequence). The CDR3 runs to 16 residues. V was clipped by 5 bases and J by 4 bases; unmatched bases: 12. The CDR3 bases are TGTGCCAGCAGTCCCATCGGACAGGGCGATAGCTATGGCTACACCTTC. Protein: CASSPIGQGDSYGYTF.